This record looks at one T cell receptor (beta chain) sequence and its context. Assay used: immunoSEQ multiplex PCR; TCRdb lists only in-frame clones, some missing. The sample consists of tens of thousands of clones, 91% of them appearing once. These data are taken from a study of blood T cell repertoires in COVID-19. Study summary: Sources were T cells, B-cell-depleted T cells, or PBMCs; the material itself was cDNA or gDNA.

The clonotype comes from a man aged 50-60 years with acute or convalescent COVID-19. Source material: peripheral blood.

The CDR3 loop is CASSDARTAKTVEQYF. The CDR3 DNA reads as TGCGCCAGCAGTGACGCCCGGACAGCCAAAACGGTGGAGCAGTACTTC. The chain carries TRBV10-2 and TRBJ2-7, with D tentatively TRBD1 (6 bases). The CDR3 is made up of 16 amino acids. Germline CDR1 WSHSY, CDR2 SAAADI. Trimming took off 3 bases at V and 7 bases at J, with 22 bases between the two ends.